This T cell receptor beta chain is from a study of blood T cell repertoires in COVID-19. This CDR3 has 15 amino acids. The data were produced by immunoSEQ multiplex PCR, yet TCRdb's version contains in-frame clones alone and is incomplete. Of 150,000 to 200,000 clones listed, about 85% are singletons. J is TRBJ2-2 and V is TRBV21-1; the table calls TRBD2, which could not be checked here. TRBV21-1 is reported as a pseudogene. The receptor comes from a middle-aged woman with COVID-19, enrolled during active disease. Sequenced sample: peripheral blood. The CDR3 loop is CASSHSGSPTGELFF. As DNA, the CDR3 is TGTGCCAGCAGCCATAGCGGGAGTCCCACCGGGGAGCTGTTTTTT.